These 4 T cell receptor beta chains originate from one sample sequenced in a study of shared clonotypes between healthy human individuals. Produced via immunoSEQ multiplex PCR; TCRdb's table is partial and in-frame only. The top ten clones hold less than 15% of a sample with about 470,000 clones, 70% to 80% of them seen once. The sample consisted of PBMCs. The receptors were sampled from a woman aged 40-49 years in good health. Some clones in this sample may be carry-over from other donors' samples.

J is TRBJ2-6 and V is TRBV7-3, with 9 bases fitting TRBD1. Germline lookup yields CDR1 SGHTA and CDR2 FQGTGA. The CDR3 is 18 amino acids. J lost 2 bases, V lost 3 bases, and 8 bases had no gene match. This CDR3 reads CASSFSGTGTTGANVLTF. CDR3 in DNA: TGTGCCAGCAGCTTCTCCGGGACAGGGACAACTGGGGCCAACGTCCTGACTTTC.

The chain uses TRBV10-3 and TRBJ2-3, with D maybe TRBD2 (5 bases). The CDR3 runs to 16 residues. Germline V gene sequence: CDR1 ENHRY, CDR2 SYGVKD. Between the trimmed V and J ends, which lost 4 bases and 0 bases, there was a span of 14 bases. CDR3 sequence reads: CAISGKGGSSTDTQYF. The CDR3 nucleotides read TGTGCCATCAGTGGGAAAGGCGGGTCTAGCACAGATACGCAGTATTTT.

The genes are TRBV4-2 and TRBJ2-1; D is uncertain. The CDR3 totals 16 residues. CDR1 and CDR2 from the germline V gene are LGHNA and YNFKEQ. Trimming cost V 7 bases and J 3 bases, with 19 bases left between them. The CDR3: CASNPTQSLNYNEQFF. CDR3 DNA: TGTGCCAGCAACCCCACTCAGTCCCTCAACTACAATGAGCAGTTCTTC.

This clone was observed a few times. The V call is TRBV7-2, the J call TRBJ1-5, with a tentative D call TRBD1 (5 bases). Looked up from germline, CDR1 is SGHTA and CDR2 is FQGNSA. There are 13 residues in the CDR3. The V end was cut by 1 base, the J end by 6 bases, with 7 bases between. CDR3 DNA sequence: TGTGCCAGCAGCTTAGGGGGCTTTCAGCCCCAGCATTTT. It yields the protein CASSLGGFQPQHF.